Following are 4 T cell receptor beta chains from one sample sequenced in a study of T cell responses to AZD1222 COVID-19 vaccine. TCRdb keeps only in-frame clones here, not all; method: immunoSEQ multiplex PCR. The data contain around 100,000 clones, more than 90% of them singletons. The source was peripheral blood, collected on day 0 of AZD1222 vaccination. These receptors originate from an adult in good health.

This clone showed up just once. The chain joins TRBV7-3 to TRBJ2-3, with unresolved D. Looked up from germline, CDR1 is SGHTA and CDR2 is FQGTGA. V lost 5 bases, J lost 6 bases, and 15 bases lay in between. CDR3 length equals 14 residues. The CDR3 sequence: CASSPRLGLDTQYF. In nucleotides, the CDR3 is TGTGCCAGCAGCCCCCGTTTAGGTTTGGATACGCAGTATTTT.

This chain connects TRBV25-1 to TRBJ1-5; no reliable D call. This CDR3 spans 16 amino acids. The germline CDR1 and CDR2 sequences are MGHDK and SYGVNS. The V end lost 2 bases, the J end lost 5 bases, and 16 bases lay between the germline ends. CDR3: CASSEPGGRVDQPQHF. The DNA for the CDR3 is TGTGCCAGCAGTGAACCTGGCGGTAGGGTAGATCAGCCCCAGCATTTT.

The chain joins TRBV7-9 to TRBJ2-1; D is possibly TRBD2 (6 bases). The ends were cut back, 0 bases at V and 3 bases at J, with 15 bases in the middle. The V gene's germline CDR1 is SEHNR and CDR2 FQNEAQ (reference sequence). The CDR3 is 17 amino acids. CDR3: CASSLAAGWGSYNEQFF. The CDR3 region has the DNA TGTGCCAGCAGCTTAGCCGCGGGGTGGGGGAGCTACAATGAGCAGTTCTTC.

The chain employs TRBV30 and TRBJ2-7, with 12 bases fitting TRBD1. Germline V gene sequence: CDR1 GTSNPN, CDR2 SVGIG (reference sequence). The V segment lost 7 bases and the J segment 7 bases; nucleotides outside the gene matches: 8. The CDR3 loop spans 13 amino acids. The CDR3 reads CALSRDRGREQYF. The CDR3 nucleotides read TGTGCCTTATCCCGGGACAGGGGGCGTGAGCAGTACTTC.